The 13 T cell receptor beta chains given below trace back to one sample, sequenced in a study of CD8 T cells in ankylosing spondylitis. Regarding the study as a whole: There was a TCR beta motif, made of several highly homologous variants, that appeared characteristic of ankylosing spondylitis blood.

These receptors lack a known antigen. TCRdb re-called the 5' RACE reads with MiXCR, one entry per CDR3 protein. Altogether some 220,000 distinct CDR3 sequences are present, more than 5.5% being singletons, with the ten largest covering approximately 15%. What was sequenced was blood, either unsorted or a sorted T cell fraction (not recorded which). These receptors originate from a male donor with ankylosing spondylitis.

This clonotype was recorded many times. This chain joins TRBV15 and TRBJ1-1, with TRBD1 matching 9 bases. This CDR3 comprises 13 residues. The V gene end was trimmed by 10 bases and the J gene end by 5 bases; junction bases not matched to a gene: 8. The V gene's germline CDR1 is LNHNV and CDR2 YYDKDF (reference sequence). The CDR3 sequence: CAILEDRGTEAFF. CDR3 sequence (DNA): TGTGCCATCCTCGAGGACAGGGGAACTGAAGCTTTCTTT. Drawing the rest from reference TRBV15 and TRBJ1-1, the complete variable domain is DAMVIQNPRYQVTQFGKPVTLSCSQTLNHNVMYWYQQKSSQAPKLLFHYYDKDFNNEADTPDNFQSRRPNTSFCFLDIRSPGLGDTAMYLCAILEDRGTEAFFGQGTRLTVV.

This clonotype has just a few counts. CDR3 residues: CASSLLTSGKQFF. In nucleotides, the CDR3 is TGCGCCAGCAGCTTGCTTACTAGCGGGAAGCAGTTCTTC. The V call is TRBV5-1, the J call TRBJ2-1; 10 bases map to TRBD2. Germline loops: CDR1 SGHRS, CDR2 YFSETQ. After removal of 1 base from V and 11 bases from J, the junction contained 3 bases not matched to a gene. The CDR3 has 13 residues. Looking up the rest from reference TRBV5-1 and TRBJ2-1 gives the full variable domain: KAGVTQTPRYLIKTRGQQVTLSCSPISGHRSVSWYQQTPGQGLQFLFEYFSETQRNKGNFPGRFSGRQFSNSRSEMNVSTLELGDSALYLCASSLLTSGKQFFGPGTRLTVL.

In its sample, this clonotype was seen many times. This chain links TRBV6-2 or TRBV6-3 with TRBJ2-2, with D perhaps matching TRBD2 (5 bases). V dropped 10 bases and J dropped 8 bases, with 14 bases sitting between them. The CDR3 extends over 12 amino acids. From germline, CDR1 is MNHEY and CDR2 SVGEGT. CDR3 loop: CATRGGPGELFF. For the CDR3, the DNA is TGTGCCACTCGAGGCGGGCCGGGGGAGCTGTTTTTT.

This clonotype has ten or more counts. The V call is TRBV12-3 or TRBV12-4, the J call TRBJ2-5; 8 bases fit TRBD2. V lost 6 bases, J lost 5 bases, and 8 bases stayed unmatched. CDR3 length: 14 amino acids. CDR3 in DNA: TGTGCCAGCAGCCCAACAGCGGGAGTGGAGACCCAGTACTTC. The encoded protein is CASSPTAGVETQYF.

This clonotype has a count of ten or more. The chain joins TRBV27 to TRBJ2-3; a possible D gene is TRBD2 (5 bases). The V and J ends lost 5 bases and 2 bases respectively, with 5 bases between them. Germline CDR1 is MNHEY and CDR2 is SMNVEV (reference sequence). The CDR3 totals 12 residues. The CDR3 loop reads CASSGLTDTQYF. In nucleotides, the CDR3 is TGTGCCAGCAGTGGACTCACAGATACGCAGTATTTT.

In its sample, this clonotype was seen many times. The chain employs TRBV12-3 or TRBV12-4 and TRBJ1-2; tentatively, D is TRBD1 (5 bases). The germline V and J ends were trimmed by 8 bases and 12 bases, with 16 bases remaining between them. The CDR3 has 11 residues. CDR3 sequence: CASGGGVKHTF. The CDR3 DNA sequence: TGTGCCAGCGGTGGGGGGGTTAAGCACACCTTC.

The V gene is TRBV30, the J gene TRBJ2-1; no clear D gene. V shed 6 bases and J shed 8 bases, with 11 bases lying between them. This CDR3 is 11 amino acids long. In germline, CDR1 is GTSNPN, CDR2 SVGIG (reference sequence). CDR3: CACLLTYEQFF. The CDR3 DNA is TGTGCCTGTCTTCTCACTTATGAGCAGTTCTTC.

There are many counts of this clonotype. V gene TRBV20-1 combines with J gene TRBJ2-7, with D maybe TRBD2 (7 bases). V gave up 6 bases and J gave up 4 bases, with 19 bases separating them. Looked up from germline, CDR1 is DFQATT and CDR2 is SNEGSKA (reference sequence). The CDR3 covers 14 residues. CDR3 protein: CSAPRQGRGYEQYF. For the CDR3, the DNA is TGCAGTGCCCCCAGGCAGGGGAGGGGGTACGAGCAGTACTTC.

In this sample, this clonotype turned up many times. This rearrangement joins TRBV7-9 to TRBJ1-1; possible D gene TRBD1, 6 bases. V gave up 3 bases and J gave up 1 base, with 12 bases separating them. CDR3 length: 15 residues. Germline assignment: CDR1 SEHNR and CDR2 FQNEAQ (reference sequence). CDR3 sequence (DNA): TGTGCCAGCAGCTTTAACAGGGACGGGAACACTGAAGCTTTCTTT. Amino acid sequence: CASSFNRDGNTEAFF.

The sample holds many counts of this clonotype. The gene calls are TRBV4-3 and TRBJ1-1; unclear D gene. The CDR3 consists of 16 residues. Germline-derived CDR1 and CDR2 are LGHNA and YSLEER. Deletions cut 4 bases from V and 1 base from J, with 16 bases between. CDR3 nucleotides: TGCGCCAGCAGCCTATACCCCCAAGAAGGGAACACTGAAGCTTTCTTT. Protein product: CASSLYPQEGNTEAFF.

At least ten counts were recorded for this clonotype. The V gene is TRBV20-1, the J gene TRBJ2-5; 9 bases match TRBD2. The CDR3 spans 13 residues. Germline assignment: CDR1 DFQATT and CDR2 SNEGSKA (reference sequence). The V gene end was trimmed by 5 bases and the J gene end by 2 bases; junction bases not matched to a gene: 3. CDR3 amino acids: CSAGTSYQETQYF. CDR3 DNA sequence: TGCAGTGCTGGGACTAGCTATCAAGAGACCCAGTACTTC.

In this sample, this clonotype turned up many times. The rearrangement links TRBV5-1 to TRBJ1-2; D unresolved. The germline CDR1 and CDR2 sequences are SGHRS and YFSETQ. V was shortened by 0 bases and J by 7 bases, with 13 bases between the two germline ends. The CDR3 contains 14 residues. DNA of the CDR3: TGCGCCAGCAGCTTGGGGAGGGAAATCTCTGGCTACACCTTC. It yields the protein CASSLGREISGYTF.

This clonotype was seen at least ten times. V usage is TRBV24-1 and J usage is TRBJ2-5; D may match TRBD1 or TRBD2 (6 bases each). V lost 6 bases and J 5 bases, leaving 9 bases between the germline ends. The germline gives CDR1 KGHDR, CDR2 SFDVKD. The CDR3 length is 12 residues. The CDR3 DNA reads as TGTGCCACCAGTCAGGGGAGGGAGACCCAGTACTTC. Protein: CATSQGRETQYF.